This TCR beta chain was obtained from a study of radiotherapy plus CTLA-4 blockade in lung cancer (dated by TCRdb to between 2018 and 2020). Looking at the study overall: Among the enrolled patients, roughly 17% had an objective response, and about 29% reached disease control.

Study-wide findings and limitations: The strongest predictors of response were reported to be early dynamic shifts in blood T cell clones along with a rise in serum interferon-beta following radiation. After treatment with radiotherapy and ipilimumab, TCR clones that came from tumors expanded in the peripheral blood.

Focal radiation therapy combined with CTLA-4 blockade (ipilimumab) was tested in patients with chemo-refractory metastatic non-small-cell lung cancer. Library creation used the immunoSEQ multiplex PCR assay. Sourced from immuneACCESS, this table was stored by TCRdb with only in-frame sequences that have V and J called. A share of the clones is absent; for the studies checked, an unresolved V gene accounts for under half, and the remainder has no known explanation. The sample yields approximately 70,000 clones; roughly 76% were counted once. The top ten constitute approximately 15% of the sample. As encoded in the germline V gene, CDR1 is SGHRS while CDR2 is YFSETQ. V is cut back by 2 bases and J by 2 bases, with 10 bases in the junction unmatched. There are 17 amino acids in the CDR3, from cysteine to phenylalanine inclusive. Only the CDR3 part of the read is kept: 51 bases, read in frame from the first base.

Of note for this clone: Its cognate antigen has yet to be identified. Qualities for individual bases were not recorded, and no much larger clone is one base off.

The clonotype originates from a human donor with non-small cell lung cancer whose response to radiotherapy plus ipilimumab could not be evaluated. Some clones in this sample may be carry-over from other donors' samples. Recombination connected TRBV5-1 to TRBJ2-1; TRBD1 aligns with 7 central bases. Sequenced here: peripheral blood, sampled from a patient treated with radiotherapy plus ipilimumab. The DNA reads as follows: TGCGCCAGCAGCTTTCAGACAGGGCCAACCCCCTACAATGAGCAGTTCTTC. Its protein reads: CASSFQTGPTPYNEQFF.